Following are 28 T cell receptor beta chains from one sample sequenced in a study of Graves' ophthalmopathy and Graves' hyperthyroidism. Beta-chain TCR CDR3 regions were amplified from RNA transcripts. HTBI primers served in a first-round RT-PCR, which a second-round multiplex PCR followed. TCRdb re-called the multiplex PCR reads through MiXCR, storing one row per CDR3 protein. The sample shows about 740,000 distinct CDR3 sequences, 35% to 50% of them seen only once. Sequences were obtained from peripheral blood. The source is an adult man with Graves' ophthalmopathy.

This clonotype was counted ten times or more. This sequence joins TRBV7-9 and TRBJ2-5, with TRBD1 identical over 7 bases. V gave up 3 bases and J gave up 1 base; unmatched junction bases: 2. This CDR3 spans 14 amino acids. The germline gives CDR1 SEHNR, CDR2 FQNEAQ (reference sequence). CDR3 sequence (DNA): TGTGCCAGCAGCTTGTGGACAGGCCAAGAGACCCAGTACTTC. Translating gives CASSLWTGQETQYF.

The rearrangement uses TRBV7-2 and TRBJ1-2; D is unresolved. CDR3 size: 14 residues. Trimming took 5 bases from V and 7 from J, leaving 17 bases between them. CDR1 is SGHTA, CDR2 FQGNSA, per germline. In DNA form, the CDR3 reads TGTGCCAGCAGCCATCACCGGGAATTCTCTGGCTACACCTTC. It codes for CASSHHREFSGYTF. The variable domain in full, completed from reference TRBV7-2 and TRBJ1-2, reads GAGVSQSPSNKVTEKGKDVELRCDPISGHTALYWYRQSLGQGLEFLIYFQGNSAPDKSGLPSDRFSAERTGGSVSTLTIQRTQQEDSAVYLCASSHHREFSGYTFGSGTRLTVV.

The V call is TRBV20-1, the J call TRBJ1-6; D not certain. This CDR3 is 12 amino acids long. Germline values: CDR1 DFQATT, CDR2 SNEGSKA (reference sequence). Between the trimmed V and J ends, which lost 3 bases and 12 bases, there was a span of 12 bases. CDR3 sequence: CSASDREGPLHF. CDR3 nucleotide sequence: TGCAGTGCTAGTGATAGGGAGGGACCCCTCCACTTT.

J is TRBJ2-7 and V is TRBV7-9; 8 bases are a match to TRBD2. After removal of 8 bases from V and 2 bases from J, the junction contained 8 bases not matched to a gene. From germline, CDR1 is SEHNR and CDR2 FQNEAQ (reference sequence). The CDR3 length is 14 residues. The CDR3 sequence: CASSPGGQPYEQYF. The CDR3 DNA reads TGTGCCAGCTCACCGGGGGGGCAGCCCTACGAGCAGTACTTC.

The gene calls are TRBV25-1 and TRBJ2-7; a possible D gene is TRBD1 (6 bases). CDR3 length: 16 residues. CDR1 is MGHDK and CDR2 is SYGVNS in the germline V gene. V lost 5 bases and J lost 2, with 19 bases in between. CDR3 in DNA: TGTGCCAGCAGTCAAAACCCCCAGGGGCCGCCCTACGAGCAGTACTTC. Its protein is CASSQNPQGPPYEQYF.

The chain recombines TRBV6-1 with TRBJ2-6; a possible D gene is TRBD2 (5 bases). The V gene's germline CDR1 is MNHNS and CDR2 SASEGT. CDR3 length: 15 amino acids. V lost 8 bases and J lost 0, with 11 bases in between. The CDR3 protein is CASREPYSGANVLTF. CDR3 sequence (DNA): TGTGCCAGCCGGGAACCTTACTCTGGGGCCAACGTCCTGACTTTC.

This clonotype was seen ten or more times. The rearrangement joins TRBV7-9 to TRBJ2-7; D is uncertain. The CDR3 is 14 residues long. Deletions cut 5 bases from V and 0 bases from J, with 11 bases between. Germline values: CDR1 SEHNR, CDR2 FQNEAQ (reference sequence). The CDR3 loop is CASSNPLSSYEQYF. The CDR3 nucleotides read TGTGCCAGCAGCAACCCCTTGAGCTCCTACGAGCAGTACTTC. Combining the CDR3 with reference TRBV7-9 and TRBJ2-7 gives the whole variable domain DTGVSQNPRHKITKRGQNVTFRCDPISEHNRLYWYRQTLGQGPEFLTYFQNEAQLEKSRLLSDRFSAERPKGSFSTLEIQRTEQGDSAMYLCASSNPLSSYEQYFGPGTRLTVT.

This clonotype occurred many times. The conserved phenylalanine or tryptophan is not found at the CDR3 terminus, so this likely reflects a read error. This chain links TRBV7-9 with TRBJ2-7; perhaps TRBD2 as D (5 bases). Germline lookup yields CDR1 SEHNR and CDR2 FQNEAQ (reference sequence). There are 13 residues in the CDR3. V gave up 4 bases and J gave up 3 bases, with 10 bases separating them. The CDR3 sequence: CASSSHGDYEQYL. CDR3 nucleotides: TGTGCCAGCAGCTCCCACGGGGACTACGAGCAGTACCTC.

This clonotype was picked up many times. V usage is TRBV7-9 and J usage is TRBJ1-2; no clear D. The CDR3 runs 17 residues. Looked up from germline, CDR1 is SEHNR and CDR2 is FQNEAQ (reference sequence). V lost 4 bases to trimming and J lost 0 bases, with 18 bases between them. The CDR3 sequence: CASSSYPEEVSNYGYTF. Written as DNA, the CDR3 is TGTGCCAGCAGCTCCTATCCCGAGGAGGTTTCTAACTATGGCTACACCTTC.

A few counts support this clonotype. V is TRBV5-1 and J is TRBJ2-7, with TRBD1 as a possible D gene (6 bases). The CDR3 totals 12 residues. The V and J ends lost 3 bases and 7 bases respectively, with 11 bases between them. From germline, CDR1 is SGHRS and CDR2 YFSETQ. In DNA form, the CDR3 reads TGCGCCAGCAGCTCCCGGGACACTGAGCAGTACTTC. Translation gives CASSSRDTEQYF.

Concerning this clonotype itself: This may stem from a read error, because a much larger clone lies one nucleotide away. The chain links TRBV5-1 to TRBJ1-1; 8 nucleotides agree with TRBD1. This CDR3 has 13 residues. Germline CDR1 and CDR2: SGHRS and YFSETQ. In DNA, the CDR3 is TGCGCCAGCAGCACGCGGACAGGGTCTGAAGCTTCCTTT. The encoded protein is CASSTRTGSEASF.

This clonotype was observed many times. The V and J genes are TRBV7-2 and TRBJ1-1; the D is unclear. The CDR3 sequence is 13 residues long. The ends were cut back, 3 bases at V and 1 base at J, with 6 bases in the middle. Per germline, CDR1 SGHTA and CDR2 FQGNSA. The CDR3 sequence is CASSFSQNTEAFF. CDR3 in DNA: TGTGCCAGCAGCTTTTCACAGAACACTGAAGCTTTCTTT.

This clonotype occurred many times. This sequence joins TRBV2 and TRBJ1-2, with 9 positions matching TRBD1. Per the germline V gene, CDR1 is SNHLY and CDR2 is FYNNEI. V lost 6 bases and J lost 7; bases outside the gene matches: 9. The CDR3 is 14 amino acids. CDR3: CASRGDRGASGYTF. Written as DNA, the CDR3 is TGTGCCAGCAGAGGCGACAGGGGGGCGAGTGGCTACACCTTC.

The sample holds a few counts of this clonotype. As DNA, the CDR3 is TGTGCCAGCAAGACTGGCAGGGAAGGAGAAAAACTGTTTTTT. As protein: CASKTGREGEKLFF. The V gene is TRBV6-6, the J gene TRBJ1-4; possibly TRBD1 for D (5 bases). The V end lost 7 bases, the J end lost 8 bases, and 17 bases lay between the germline ends. This CDR3 contains 14 residues. Germline-derived CDR1 and CDR2 are MNHNY and SVGAGI (reference sequence).

The chain is built from TRBV25-1 and TRBJ1-2; possible D gene TRBD1, 5 bases. V was shortened by 4 bases and J by 4 bases, with 19 bases between the two germline ends. Germline V gene data show CDR1 as MGHDK and CDR2 as SYGVNS. There are 16 residues in the CDR3. CDR3 sequence: CASSARDGAVAYGYTF. CDR3 in DNA: TGTGCCAGCAGTGCTAGAGATGGGGCGGTAGCCTATGGCTACACCTTC.

This chain links TRBV7-2 with TRBJ1-4; unclear D gene. Germline V lookup: CDR1 SGHTA, CDR2 FQGNSA. Trimming shortened V by 6 bases and J by 4 bases, and 15 bases separated the two germline ends. This CDR3 contains 15 residues. CDR3 sequence reads: CASSPERINNEKLFF. Here the CDR3 DNA reads TGTGCCAGCAGTCCTGAGCGGATCAATAATGAAAAACTGTTTTTT.

This sequence joins TRBV9 and TRBJ1-2; a possible D gene is TRBD1 (5 bases). Trimming removed 4 bases from V and 1 base from J, with 17 bases in between. Germline-derived CDR1 and CDR2 are SGDLS and YYNGEE. The CDR3 sequence is 16 residues long. In DNA form, the CDR3 reads TGTGCCAGCAGCCCCTTCCCCCGGGGGGATAACTATGGCTACACCTTC. Amino acid sequence: CASSPFPRGDNYGYTF.

This chain uses TRBV25-1 with TRBJ1-3; TRBD1 aligns across 8 bases. Looked up from germline, CDR1 is MGHDK and CDR2 is SYGVNS. The CDR3 sequence is 15 residues long. V lost 6 bases and J lost 4; bases outside the gene matches: 8. The CDR3, as DNA: TGTGCCAGCAGCGAAAACAGGGGGGGCGGAAACACCATATATTTT. Translation: CASSENRGGGNTIYF.

This sequence joins TRBV24-1 and TRBJ1-5, with TRBD1 matching over 7 bases. Per the germline V gene, CDR1 is KGHDR and CDR2 is SFDVKD. This CDR3 is built from 13 residues. The CDR3 region is CAILDRGNQPQHF. In DNA form, the CDR3 reads TGTGCTATCCTCGACAGGGGCAATCAGCCCCAGCATTTT.

The table lists this clonotype with many counts. CDR3 amino acids: CASSRASIGYGYTF. The CDR3 DNA reads as TGTGCCAGCAGCCGGGCCTCCATTGGATATGGCTACACCTTC. J is TRBJ1-2 and V is TRBV7-9; D not resolved. V lost 5 bases to trimming and J lost 5 bases, with 15 bases between them. In germline, CDR1 is SEHNR, CDR2 FQNEAQ (reference sequence). The CDR3 has 14 residues.

The chain carries TRBV2 and TRBJ1-2; weak D call: TRBD1 (5 bases). V was pared by 6 bases and J by 7 bases, with 18 bases between. This CDR3 is built from 14 residues. Germline CDR1 is SNHLY and CDR2 is FYNNEI. The CDR3 nucleotides read TGTGCCAGCAGGGGGGACCGCCCGAGGGGTGGCTACACCTTC. It encodes CASRGDRPRGGYTF.

V gene TRBV2 combines with J gene TRBJ2-7, with TRBD1 matching over 8 bases. V trimming: 5 bases; J trimming: 4 bases; junction bases outside the gene matches: 10. The CDR3 loop spans 15 amino acids. Germline V gives CDR1 SNHLY, CDR2 FYNNEI. The CDR3 protein is CASSSPDRGAYEQYF. The CDR3 bases are TGTGCCAGCAGTTCCCCCGACAGGGGCGCTTACGAGCAGTACTTC.

The chain couples TRBV7-9 to TRBJ1-4; D not resolved. The CDR3 runs 15 residues. Germline values: CDR1 SEHNR, CDR2 FQNEAQ (reference sequence). With 3 bases removed from V and 7 bases from J, the gap between germline ends came to 15 bases. CDR3 amino acids: CASSLQRGTGEKLFF. CDR3 coding DNA: TGTGCCAGCAGCTTGCAACGGGGAACGGGTGAAAAACTGTTTTTT.

The rearrangement uses TRBV6-5 and TRBJ2-2; 7 bases are shared with TRBD2. V was pared by 5 bases and J by 1 base, with 4 bases of the junction left unmatched. Germline CDR1 MNHEY, CDR2 SVGAGI. The CDR3 totals 15 residues. CDR3 bases: TGTGCCAGCAGTCGGGACTATTGGAACACCGGGGAGCTGTTTTTT. Residues: CASSRDYWNTGELFF.

The chain combines TRBV29-1 with TRBJ2-5, with D possibly TRBD1 on 5 matching bases. This CDR3 is built from 13 residues. V was trimmed by 4 bases and J by 9 bases, leaving 18 bases between them. The V gene's germline CDR1 is SQVTM and CDR2 ANQGSEA. CDR3 coding DNA: TGCAGCGTTGGGGGCGAGAACAATCAGCCCCAGTACTTC. Protein sequence: CSVGGENNQPQYF.

The chain has TRBV7-8 and TRBJ1-1; 9 nucleotides match TRBD1. The V gene end was trimmed by 2 bases and the J gene end by 5 bases; junction bases not matched to a gene: 6. The CDR3 consists of 15 residues. The germline gives CDR1 SGHVS, CDR2 FQNEAQ. CDR3 bases: TGTGCCAGCAGCTTATACAGGGGGCGATTTACTGAAGCTTTCTTT. As protein: CASSLYRGRFTEAFF.

J is TRBJ2-2 and V is TRBV7-9; TRBD2 aligns across 12 bases. The CDR3 extends over 17 amino acids. The V gene end was trimmed by 4 bases and the J gene end by 5 bases; junction bases not matched to a gene: 8. The germline CDR1 and CDR2 sequences are SEHNR and FQNEAQ (reference sequence). The DNA of the CDR3 is TGTGCCAGCAGCTCCCATTGGCTAGCGGGGGGGACCGGGGAGCTGTTTTTT. This encodes CASSSHWLAGGTGELFF.

This clonotype was detected ten times or more. CDR3 sequence reads: CASSDRDRGSYEQYF. The CDR3 region has the DNA TGTGCCAGCAGCGACCGGGACAGGGGGTCCTACGAGCAGTACTTC. The gene calls are TRBV7-2 and TRBJ2-7; 11 nucleotides agree with TRBD1. V gave up 5 bases and J gave up 1 base; unmatched junction bases: 4. The germline gives CDR1 SGHTA, CDR2 FQGNSA. The CDR3 is made up of 15 amino acids.